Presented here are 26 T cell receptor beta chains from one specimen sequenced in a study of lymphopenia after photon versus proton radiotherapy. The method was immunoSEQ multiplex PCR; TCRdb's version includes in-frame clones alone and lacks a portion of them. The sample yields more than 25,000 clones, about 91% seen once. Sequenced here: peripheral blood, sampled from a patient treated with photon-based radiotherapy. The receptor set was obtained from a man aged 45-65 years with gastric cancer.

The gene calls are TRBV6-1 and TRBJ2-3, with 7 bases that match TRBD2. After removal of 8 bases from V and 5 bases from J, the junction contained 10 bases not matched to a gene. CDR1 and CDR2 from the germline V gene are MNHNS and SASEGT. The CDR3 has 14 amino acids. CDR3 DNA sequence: TGTGCCAGCGCCTTTTGGGGGGGTGGAGATACGCAGTATTTT. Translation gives CASAFWGGGDTQYF.

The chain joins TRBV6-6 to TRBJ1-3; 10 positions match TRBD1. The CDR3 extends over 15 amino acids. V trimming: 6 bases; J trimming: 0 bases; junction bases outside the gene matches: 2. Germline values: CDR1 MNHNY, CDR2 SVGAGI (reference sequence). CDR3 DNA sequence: TGTGCCAGCAGGGGACAGGGGCTCTCTGGAAACACCATATATTTT. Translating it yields CASRGQGLSGNTIYF.

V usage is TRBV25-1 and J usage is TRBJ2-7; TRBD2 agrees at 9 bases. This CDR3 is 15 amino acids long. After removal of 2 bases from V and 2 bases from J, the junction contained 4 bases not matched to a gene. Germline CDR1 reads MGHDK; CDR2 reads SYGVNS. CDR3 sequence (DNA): TGTGCCAGCAGTGAAGCTAGCGGGGTCACCTACGAGCAGTACTTC. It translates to CASSEASGVTYEQYF.

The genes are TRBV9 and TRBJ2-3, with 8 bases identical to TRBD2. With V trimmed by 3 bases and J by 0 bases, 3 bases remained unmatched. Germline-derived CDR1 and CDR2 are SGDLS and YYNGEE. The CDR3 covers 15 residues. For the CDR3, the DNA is TGTGCCAGCAGCGATGCGGGGGGAAGCACAGATACGCAGTATTTT. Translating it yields CASSDAGGSTDTQYF.

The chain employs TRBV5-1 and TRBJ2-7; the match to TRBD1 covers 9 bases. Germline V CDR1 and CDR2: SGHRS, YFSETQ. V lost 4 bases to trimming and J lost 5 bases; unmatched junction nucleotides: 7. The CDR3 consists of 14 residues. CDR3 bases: TGCGCCAGCAGCACCGGACAGGGGAGGGACGAGCAGTACTTC. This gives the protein CASSTGQGRDEQYF.

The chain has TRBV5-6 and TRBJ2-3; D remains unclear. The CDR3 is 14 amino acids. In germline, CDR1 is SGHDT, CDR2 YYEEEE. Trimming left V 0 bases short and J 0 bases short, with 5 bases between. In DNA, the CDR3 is TGTGCCAGCAGCTTGGGGGGTAGCACAGATACGCAGTATTTT. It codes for CASSLGGSTDTQYF. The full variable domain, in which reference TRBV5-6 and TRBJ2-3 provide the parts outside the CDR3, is DAGVTQSPTHLIKTRGQQVTLRCSPKSGHDTVSWYQQALGQGPQFIFQYYEEEERQRGNFPDRFSGHQFPNYSSELNVNALLLGDSALYLCASSLGGSTDTQYFGPGTRLTVL.

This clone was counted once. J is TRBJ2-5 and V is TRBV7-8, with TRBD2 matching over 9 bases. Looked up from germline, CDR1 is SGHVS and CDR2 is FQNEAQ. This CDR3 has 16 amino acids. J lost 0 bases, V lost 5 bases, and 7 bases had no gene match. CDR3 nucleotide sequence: TGTGCCAGCAGCGCTCCGGCGGGGGGGAACCAAGAGACCCAGTACTTC. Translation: CASSAPAGGNQETQYF.

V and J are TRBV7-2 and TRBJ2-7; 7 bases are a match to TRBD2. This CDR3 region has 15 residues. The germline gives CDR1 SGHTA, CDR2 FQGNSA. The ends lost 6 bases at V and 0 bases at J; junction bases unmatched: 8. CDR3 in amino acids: CASRLGGGSSYEQYF. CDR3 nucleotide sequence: TGTGCCAGCAGACTGGGGGGGGGAAGCTCCTACGAGCAGTACTTC. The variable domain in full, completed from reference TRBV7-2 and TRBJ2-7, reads GAGVSQSPSNKVTEKGKDVELRCDPISGHTALYWYRQSLGQGLEFLIYFQGNSAPDKSGLPSDRFSAERTGGSVSTLTIQRTQQEDSAVYLCASRLGGGSSYEQYFGPGTRLTVT.

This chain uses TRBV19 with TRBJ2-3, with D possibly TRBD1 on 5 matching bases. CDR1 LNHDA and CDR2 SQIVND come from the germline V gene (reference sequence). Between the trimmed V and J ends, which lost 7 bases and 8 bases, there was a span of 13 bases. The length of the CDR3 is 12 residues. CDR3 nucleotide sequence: TGTGCCAGTATGCAGGGCCAGGGTACGCAGTATTTT. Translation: CASMQGQGTQYF.

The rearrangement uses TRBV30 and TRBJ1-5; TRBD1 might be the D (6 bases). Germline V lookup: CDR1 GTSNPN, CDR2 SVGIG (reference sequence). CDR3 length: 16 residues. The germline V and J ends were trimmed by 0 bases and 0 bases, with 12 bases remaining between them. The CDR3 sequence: CAWSVTGSYSNQPQHF. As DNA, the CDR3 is TGTGCCTGGAGTGTCACAGGGAGTTATAGCAATCAGCCCCAGCATTTT.

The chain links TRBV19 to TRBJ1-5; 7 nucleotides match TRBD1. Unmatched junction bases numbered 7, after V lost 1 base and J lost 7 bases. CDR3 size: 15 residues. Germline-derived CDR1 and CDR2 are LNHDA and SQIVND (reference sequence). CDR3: CASSIGRGGGQPQHF. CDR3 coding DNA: TGTGCCAGTAGTATAGGAAGAGGGGGCGGACAGCCCCAGCATTTT.

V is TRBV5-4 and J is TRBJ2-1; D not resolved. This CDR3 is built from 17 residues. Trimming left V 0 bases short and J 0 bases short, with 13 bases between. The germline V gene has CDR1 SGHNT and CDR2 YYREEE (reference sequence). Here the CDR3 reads CASSLGLAGSSYNEQFF. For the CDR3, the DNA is TGTGCCAGCAGCTTGGGGCTTGCCGGCAGCTCCTACAATGAGCAGTTCTTC.

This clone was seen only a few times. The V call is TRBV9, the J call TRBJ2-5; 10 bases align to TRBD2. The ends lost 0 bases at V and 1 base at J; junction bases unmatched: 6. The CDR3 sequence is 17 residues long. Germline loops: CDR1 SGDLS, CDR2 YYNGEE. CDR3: CASSVGASGGGQETQYF. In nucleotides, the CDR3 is TGTGCCAGCAGCGTAGGGGCTAGCGGGGGAGGCCAAGAGACCCAGTACTTC.

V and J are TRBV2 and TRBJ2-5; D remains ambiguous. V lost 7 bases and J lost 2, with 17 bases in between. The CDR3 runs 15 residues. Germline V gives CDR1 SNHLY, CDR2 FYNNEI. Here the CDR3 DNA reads TGTGCCAGCACCCCCATCGGGCTGGCTCAAGAGACCCAGTACTTC. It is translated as CASTPIGLAQETQYF.

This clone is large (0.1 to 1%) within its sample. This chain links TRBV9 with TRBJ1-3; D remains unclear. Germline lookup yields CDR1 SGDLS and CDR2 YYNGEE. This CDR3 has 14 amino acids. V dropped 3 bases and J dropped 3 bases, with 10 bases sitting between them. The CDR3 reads CASSGALYGNTIYF. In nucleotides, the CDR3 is TGTGCCAGCAGCGGGGCACTCTATGGAAACACCATATATTTT.

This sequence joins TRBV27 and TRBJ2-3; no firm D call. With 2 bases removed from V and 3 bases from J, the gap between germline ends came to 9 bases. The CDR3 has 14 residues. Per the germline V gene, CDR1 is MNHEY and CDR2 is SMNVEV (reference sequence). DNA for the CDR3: TGTGCCAGCAGTTTACGGCGGATAACAGATACGCAGTATTTT. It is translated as CASSLRRITDTQYF.

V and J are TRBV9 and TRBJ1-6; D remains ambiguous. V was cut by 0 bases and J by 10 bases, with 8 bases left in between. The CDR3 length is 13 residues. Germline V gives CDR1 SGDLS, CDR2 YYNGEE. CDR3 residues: CASSVDGISPLHF. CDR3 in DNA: TGTGCCAGCAGCGTAGATGGCATCTCACCCCTCCACTTT.

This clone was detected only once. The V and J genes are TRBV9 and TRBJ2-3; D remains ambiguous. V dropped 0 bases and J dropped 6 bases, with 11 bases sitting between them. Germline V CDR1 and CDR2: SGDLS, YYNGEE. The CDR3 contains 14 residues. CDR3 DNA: TGTGCCAGCAGCGTAGCTAAGATTCCGGATACGCAGTATTTT. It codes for CASSVAKIPDTQYF.

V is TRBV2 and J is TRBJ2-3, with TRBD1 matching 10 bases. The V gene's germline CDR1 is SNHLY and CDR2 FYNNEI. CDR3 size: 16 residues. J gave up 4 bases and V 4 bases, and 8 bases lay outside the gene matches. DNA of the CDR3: TGTGCCAGCAGTGCTAGGGACAGGGGATTTTCAGATACGCAGTATTTT. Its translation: CASSARDRGFSDTQYF.

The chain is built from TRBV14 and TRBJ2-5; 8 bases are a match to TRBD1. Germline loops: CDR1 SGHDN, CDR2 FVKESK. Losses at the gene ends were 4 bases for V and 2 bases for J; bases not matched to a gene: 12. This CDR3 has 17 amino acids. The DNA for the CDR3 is TGTGCCAGCAGCCTCCTGGGACAGGCCGGTAATCAAGAGACCCAGTACTTC. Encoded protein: CASSLLGQAGNQETQYF.

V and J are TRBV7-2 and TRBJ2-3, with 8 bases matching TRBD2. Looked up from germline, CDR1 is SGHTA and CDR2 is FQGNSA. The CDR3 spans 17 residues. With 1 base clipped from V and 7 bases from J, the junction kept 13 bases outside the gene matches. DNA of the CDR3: TGTGCCAGCAGCTTAGATATCGGCGGCGGGGGGTCAAATACGCAGTATTTT. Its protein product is CASSLDIGGGGSNTQYF.

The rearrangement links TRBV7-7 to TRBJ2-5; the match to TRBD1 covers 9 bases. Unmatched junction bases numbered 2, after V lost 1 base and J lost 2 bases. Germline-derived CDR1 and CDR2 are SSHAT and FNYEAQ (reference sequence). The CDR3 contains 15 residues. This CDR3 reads CASSLGDREQETQYF. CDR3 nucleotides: TGTGCCAGCAGCTTAGGGGACAGGGAGCAAGAGACCCAGTACTTC.

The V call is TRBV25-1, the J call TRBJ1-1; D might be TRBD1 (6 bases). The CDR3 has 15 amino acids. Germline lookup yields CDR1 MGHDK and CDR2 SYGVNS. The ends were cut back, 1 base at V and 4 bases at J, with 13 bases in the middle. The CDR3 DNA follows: TGTGCCAGCAGTGAATTGAAGGGGGTGTCCACTGAAGCTTTCTTT. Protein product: CASSELKGVSTEAFF.

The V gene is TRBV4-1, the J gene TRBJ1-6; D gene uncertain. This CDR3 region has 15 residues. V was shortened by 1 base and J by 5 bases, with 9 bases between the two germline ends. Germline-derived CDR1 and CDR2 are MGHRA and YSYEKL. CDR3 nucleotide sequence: TGCGCCAGCAGCCAAGCGACGCCAGATAATTCACCCCTCCACTTT. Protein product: CASSQATPDNSPLHF.

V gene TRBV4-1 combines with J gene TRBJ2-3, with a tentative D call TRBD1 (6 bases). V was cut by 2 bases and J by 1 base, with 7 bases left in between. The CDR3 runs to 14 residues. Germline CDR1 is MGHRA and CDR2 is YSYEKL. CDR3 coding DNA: TGCGCCAGCAGCCAAAACAGGGGCACAGATACGCAGTATTTT. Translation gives CASSQNRGTDTQYF.

The CDR3 DNA sequence: TGTGCCTGGGCTGTGGGGGGGGGTCAGCCCCAGCATTTT. Encoded protein: CAWAVGGGQPQHF. The V call is TRBV30, the J call TRBJ1-5, with D tentatively TRBD1 (5 bases). The CDR3 is 13 amino acids. Germline V gene lookup returns CDR1 GTSNPN and CDR2 SVGIG (reference sequence). V was cut by 5 bases and J by 6 bases, with 14 bases left in between.